The rows below give T cell receptor beta chains drawn from one sample of a study of blood T cell repertoires in COVID-19. Libraries were prepared by immunoSEQ multiplex PCR; TCRdb keeps only in-frame clonotypes and omits some of them. The sample shows about 230,000 clones, around 84% of them seen only once. Sequenced input: peripheral blood. These receptors were taken from a woman in her thirties or forties who had recovered from COVID-19. Both conserved end residues are part of each CDR3. D genes are given only for firm matches. Rows give clone size only sometimes, using once, few, many, or a class for an expanded clone.

j_call v_call clone_size d_call cdr3_aa cdr3_nt
TRBJ1-2 TRBV24-1 . TRBD1 CATASPGQGNSGYGYTF TGTGCCACTGCTAGTCCCGGACAGGGAAATTCGGGCTATGGCTACACCTTC
TRBJ1-6 TRBV18 . . CASSLDFYSYNSPLHF TGTGCCAGCTCTTTGGACTTTTACTCCTATAATTCACCCCTCCACTTT
TRBJ2-1 TRBV7-2 . TRBD2 CASSSPGLQMNNEQFF TGTGCCAGCAGCTCTCCGGGACTACAAATGAACAATGAGCAGTTCTTC
TRBJ2-2 TRBV13 . TRBD2 CASSSSPGLAGGILKNTGELFF TGTGCCAGCAGCTCCTCCCCGGGACTAGCGGGGGGGATACTTAAGAACACCGGGGAGCTGTTTTTT
TRBJ2-5 TRBV6-6 . TRBD2 CASTSPAGETQYF TGTGCCAGCACCTCTCCAGCGGGGGAGACCCAGTACTTC
TRBJ2-5 TRBV10-3 . TRBD2 CAISTSGGEETQYF TGTGCCATCAGTACTAGCGGGGGAGAAGAGACCCAGTACTTC
TRBJ2-3 TRBV19 . TRBD1 CASSSRTGGTDTQYF TGTGCCAGTAGTAGTCGGACAGGGGGTACAGATACGCAGTATTTT
TRBJ2-5 TRBV18 . . CASSLSGSQELGTQYF TGTGCCAGCTCACTTTCGGGATCCCAGGAGTTGGGGACCCAGTACTTC
TRBJ2-6 TRBV28 few . CASSLGQGWLAGTSGANVLTF TGTGCCAGCAGTCTAGGACAGGGGTGGCTAGCGGGGACCTCTGGGGCCAACGTCCTGACTTTC
TRBJ2-1 TRBV20-1 . . CSASPGALFNEQFF TGCAGTGCTAGTCCCGGAGCACTCTTCAATGAGCAGTTCTTC
TRBJ1-5 TRBV6-1 . . CASSEGGGRQPQHF TGTGCCAGCAGTGAAGGCGGGGGGCGTCAGCCCCAGCATTTT
TRBJ1-1 TRBV7-9 . . CASSLGQESTEAFF TGTGCCAGCAGCCTGGGGCAGGAAAGCACTGAAGCTTTCTTT
TRBJ1-2 TRBV7-2 . . CASSSADNYGYTF TGTGCCAGCAGCTCGGCGGATAACTATGGCTACACCTTC
TRBJ1-2 TRBV19 . TRBD1 CASIQRTGLGGYTF TGTGCCAGTATACAGAGGACAGGGTTAGGTGGCTACACCTTC